This TCR beta chain is from a study of T cell changes during pregnancy in multiple sclerosis. With 4 bases removed from V and 3 bases from J, the gap between germline ends came to 9 bases. The germline CDR1 and CDR2 sequences are SNHLY and FYNNEI. The length of the CDR3 is 13 residues. Clones were read by immunoSEQ multiplex PCR, and TCRdb kept only the in-frame ones, dropping some. There are tens of thousands of clones in the sample; about 91% occur only once, and less than 0.45% lies in the top ten. The clonotype was recovered from a female donor in good health, enrolled as a control in a pregnancy study. This chain connects TRBV2 to TRBJ1-2; D uncertain. Specimen: CD4+ T cells from peripheral blood mononuclear cells, collected in the third trimester of pregnancy. The CDR3 reads CASSADSYYGYTF. In nucleotides, the CDR3 is TGTGCCAGCAGTGCCGACTCGTACTATGGCTACACCTTC.